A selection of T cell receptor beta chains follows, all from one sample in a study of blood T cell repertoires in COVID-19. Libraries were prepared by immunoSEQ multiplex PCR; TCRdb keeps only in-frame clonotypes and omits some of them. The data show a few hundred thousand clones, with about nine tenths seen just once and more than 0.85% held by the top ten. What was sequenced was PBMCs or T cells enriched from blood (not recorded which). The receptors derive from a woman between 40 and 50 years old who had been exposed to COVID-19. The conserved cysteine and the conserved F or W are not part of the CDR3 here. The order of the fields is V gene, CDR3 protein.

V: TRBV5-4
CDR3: ASSLGTSLTGELF

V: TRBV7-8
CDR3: ASSLYTRTGANTGELF

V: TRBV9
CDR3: ASSVASNYGYT

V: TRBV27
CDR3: ASSFLTGSSSYNSPLH

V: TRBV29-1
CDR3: SVVKGVRNTIY

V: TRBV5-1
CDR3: ASSRGRTSGSFADTQY

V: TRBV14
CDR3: ASSQENGGGGNTIY

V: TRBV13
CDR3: ASSLGLGGKAF

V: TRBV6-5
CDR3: ASEVSGRAYEQF

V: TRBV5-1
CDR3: ASSRSGGATYEQY

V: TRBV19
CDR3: ASRTGAGYT

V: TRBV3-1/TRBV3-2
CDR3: ASSQEASGGPGEQF

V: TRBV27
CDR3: ASSFIGVGEKLF

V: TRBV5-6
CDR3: ASSLNGVPPYEQY

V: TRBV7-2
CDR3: ASSKTRGGTGDEKLF

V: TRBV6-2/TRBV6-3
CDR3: ASSYAGVNTQY

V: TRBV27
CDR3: ASSFRGGAPLAEQY

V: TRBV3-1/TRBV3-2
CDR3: ASSQSVTEAF

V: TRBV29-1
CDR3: SVEKSQYAGYT

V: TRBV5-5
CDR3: ASSLARARGTGELF

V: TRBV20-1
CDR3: SAVRDTEAF

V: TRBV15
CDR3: ATSRDADREVGELF

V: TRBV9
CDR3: ASSPRTGGSYEQY

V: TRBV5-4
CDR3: ASSLVTRAAGELF

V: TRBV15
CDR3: ATSRASGSRSYNEQF

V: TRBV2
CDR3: ASRGQGNNEQY

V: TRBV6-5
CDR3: ASNLQVNYGYT

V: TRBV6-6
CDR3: ASSFDGGEQF

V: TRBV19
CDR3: VSQGIGGEQY

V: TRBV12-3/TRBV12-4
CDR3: ASSLLGHGYT

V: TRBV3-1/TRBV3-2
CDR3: ASSHRMGQFYGYT

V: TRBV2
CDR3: ASSGRDNREKLF

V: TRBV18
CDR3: ASSPTRGQGNNQPQH

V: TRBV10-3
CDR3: AIRSEGLADSYNEQF